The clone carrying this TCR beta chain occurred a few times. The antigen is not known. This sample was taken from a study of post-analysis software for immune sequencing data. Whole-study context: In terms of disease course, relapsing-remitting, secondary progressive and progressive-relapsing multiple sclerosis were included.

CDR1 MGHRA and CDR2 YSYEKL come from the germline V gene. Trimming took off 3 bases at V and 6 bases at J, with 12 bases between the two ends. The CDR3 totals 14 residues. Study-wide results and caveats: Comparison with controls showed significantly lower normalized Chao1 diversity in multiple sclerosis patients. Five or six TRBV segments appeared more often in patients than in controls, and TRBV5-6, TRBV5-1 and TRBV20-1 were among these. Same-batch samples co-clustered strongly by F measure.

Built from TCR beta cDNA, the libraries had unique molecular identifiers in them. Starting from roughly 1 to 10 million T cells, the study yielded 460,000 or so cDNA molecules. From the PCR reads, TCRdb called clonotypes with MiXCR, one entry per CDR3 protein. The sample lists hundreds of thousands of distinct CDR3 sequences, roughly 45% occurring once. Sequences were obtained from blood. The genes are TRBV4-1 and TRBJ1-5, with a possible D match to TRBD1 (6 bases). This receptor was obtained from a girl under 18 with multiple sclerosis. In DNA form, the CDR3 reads TGCGCCAGCAGCCATCTCGGACAGCCTCAGCCCCAGCATTTT. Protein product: CASSHLGQPQPQHF.